This T cell receptor (beta chain) was identified during a study of blood T cells in healthy people across ages. A second PCR, run for about 7 to 11 cycles, used a sample-barcoded 5' primer plus a J-beta primer mix. TCRdb re-called the 5' RACE reads with MiXCR, one entry per CDR3 protein. The table lists hundreds of thousands of distinct CDR3 sequences, 49% of them singletons. The germline V gene encodes CDR1 LGHNA and CDR2 YSLEER. Losses at the gene ends were 2 bases for V and 7 bases for J; bases not matched to a gene: 7. The CDR3 is 15 residues long. The sequenced sample consisted of blood. The TCR was taken from a woman in her sixties in good health. This chain joins TRBV4-3 and TRBJ2-1; 8 bases match TRBD1. The CDR3 nucleotides are TGCGCCAGCAGCCAACTACAGGGGGTGCTTAATGAGCAGTTCTTC. Protein sequence: CASSQLQGVLNEQFF.